This T cell receptor beta chain was sequenced in a study of regulatory T cells in long-lasting Graves disease. Broader study findings: TRBV28, TRBJ1-2 and TRBJ2-5 emerged as the favored segments in persistent disease. Small numbers of samples may have cut accuracy. New patients shared some 890 public clonotypes, fewer than the roughly 2,500 shared by persistent patients.

Details on this clonotype: Its target is not known.

The CDR3 covers 16 residues. Deletions cut 3 bases from V and 4 bases from J, with 18 bases between. Germline V gene lookup returns CDR1 DFQATT and CDR2 SNEGSKA (reference sequence). Construction of the TCR beta libraries employed iRepertoire HTBI primers in conjunction with Arm-PCR of CDR3 regions. Authors' methods: Segment identification across samples yielded around 64 TRBV and 14 to 15 TRBJ segments. TCRdb reanalysed the multiplex PCR reads using MiXCR and keeps one entry per CDR3 protein. The V and J calls reflect TCRdb's pipeline rather than the authors' work. The data hold 360,000 or so distinct CDR3 sequences, with approximately 23% observed a single time. Time point here: persistent/refractory GD, antithyroid drugs over 5 years with positive TRAb. The TCR library was made from RNA extracted from PBMCs.

This sequence originates from a woman between 40 and 55 years old with Graves disease. The sample in question was peripheral blood mononuclear cells (PBMCs), obtained when the disease was refractory, from a patient treated with antithyroid drugs. This chain connects TRBV20-1 to TRBJ2-2, with D possibly being TRBD1 (6 bases). This CDR3 is CSARTPGHLGTGELFF. The DNA for the CDR3 is TGCAGTGCTAGGACACCGGGACACCTCGGCACCGGGGAGCTGTTTTTT.